This passage covers 11 T cell receptor beta chains from one sample sequenced in a study of T cell repertoires in cytomegalovirus infection. TCRdb recomputed calls from the reads with MiXCR, one row per CDR3 protein. The repertoire holds around 300,000 distinct CDR3 sequences, with over 7.5% as singletons. The specimen sequenced was PBMCs. The receptor set was obtained from a human donor in good health (CMV status not recorded). Some clones in this sample may be carry-over from other donors' samples.

This clonotype was detected only a few times. This rearrangement joins TRBV18 to TRBJ2-1; TRBD1 aligns across 9 bases. CDR1 is KGHSH, CDR2 LQKENI, per germline. The CDR3 is 13 amino acids. V shed 6 bases, J shed 6 bases, and the junction held 3 bases outside the gene matches. CDR3 sequence (DNA): TGTGCCAGCTCCGGACAGGGGATCAATGAGCAGTTCTTC. Translation: CASSGQGINEQFF.

This rearrangement joins TRBV2 to TRBJ2-1; D may be TRBD2 (7 bases). V was clipped by 8 bases and J by 11 bases, with 25 bases between them. Germline V CDR1 and CDR2: SNHLY, FYNNEI. This CDR3 comprises 15 residues. Here the CDR3 reads CASHLGSRGGGKQFF. For the CDR3, the DNA is TGTGCCAGCCACCTGGGTTCTAGGGGGGGGGGGAAGCAGTTCTTC.

The V gene is TRBV11-1, the J gene TRBJ2-3, with D possibly TRBD1 on 6 matching bases. Germline V lookup: CDR1 SGHAT, CDR2 FQDESV (reference sequence). The ends were cut back, 5 bases at V and 0 bases at J, with 18 bases in the middle. This CDR3 is built from 17 residues. The CDR3 loop reads CASSDVGRGHSTDTQYF. The CDR3 bases are TGTGCCAGCAGCGACGTAGGTCGGGGACATAGCACAGATACGCAGTATTTT.

The V and J genes are TRBV19 and TRBJ2-1, with D possibly TRBD1 on 5 matching bases. This CDR3 has 12 amino acids. The V and J ends lost 6 bases and 4 bases respectively, with 7 bases between them. Germline CDR1 reads LNHDA; CDR2 reads SQIVND (reference sequence). This chain's CDR3 is CASRAGYNEQFF. As DNA, the CDR3 is TGTGCCAGTAGAGCAGGGTACAATGAGCAGTTCTTC.

The rearrangement links TRBV6-2 or TRBV6-3 to TRBJ2-1; possibly TRBD2 for D (6 bases). V lost 6 bases, J lost 9 bases, and 12 bases lay in between. CDR3 length: 12 residues. The germline CDR1 and CDR2 sequences are MNHEY and SVGEGT. The CDR3 DNA follows: TGTGCCAGCAGCTTGACTAGGGTTGAGCAGTTCTTC. Translation: CASSLTRVEQFF.

The chain has TRBV7-2 and TRBJ2-7, with 12 bases fitting TRBD1. Germline CDR1 SGHTA, CDR2 FQGNSA. Losses at the gene ends were 0 bases for V and 6 bases for J; bases not matched to a gene: 9. This CDR3 comprises 17 residues. For the CDR3, the DNA is TGTGCCAGCAGCTTAGCGTCCCCGGGACAGGGGGCGGCCGAGCAGTACTTC. Translating gives CASSLASPGQGAAEQYF.

This clonotype occurred many times. The V gene is TRBV7-2, the J gene TRBJ1-1; no reliable D call. Germline V gene data show CDR1 as SGHTA and CDR2 as FQGNSA. The CDR3 covers 12 residues. V was clipped by 2 bases and J by 4 bases, with 5 bases between them. The CDR3 loop is CASSLLGTEAFF. The CDR3 region has the DNA TGTGCCAGCAGCTTATTGGGCACTGAAGCTTTCTTT.

A few counts support this clonotype. J is TRBJ1-5 and V is TRBV19; no clear D gene. Germline values: CDR1 LNHDA, CDR2 SQIVND (reference sequence). Between the trimmed V and J ends, which lost 1 base and 0 bases, there was a span of 7 bases. This CDR3 is built from 15 residues. The CDR3 sequence is CASSIGLYSNQPQHF. The CDR3 DNA is TGTGCCAGTAGTATAGGGTTGTATAGCAATCAGCCCCAGCATTTT.

There are many counts of this clonotype. The chain has TRBV27 and TRBJ2-3; TRBD2 aligns across 11 bases. V shed 6 bases and J 8 bases; nucleotides not matched to a gene: 10. The CDR3 loop spans 15 amino acids. Germline V gene lookup returns CDR1 MNHEY and CDR2 SMNVEV (reference sequence). CDR3 DNA sequence: TGTGCCAGCAGGCCTGGGACTAGCGGTACCAGTACGCAGTATTTT. Its protein is CASRPGTSGTSTQYF.

This clonotype has only a few counts. This rearrangement joins TRBV20-1 to TRBJ2-3, with 7 nucleotides matching TRBD2. This CDR3 has 16 amino acids. Germline V gives CDR1 DFQATT, CDR2 SNEGSKA (reference sequence). J was trimmed by 5 bases and V by 5 bases; bases with no gene match: 16. The CDR3 sequence: CSASCLSLADRDTQYF. The CDR3 DNA sequence: TGCAGTGCTTCCTGCCTTAGTCTAGCGGACCGAGATACGCAGTATTTT.

On this clonotype itself: This may come from a read error, since a much larger clone is one base off. This chain links TRBV7-4 with TRBJ2-7; possibly TRBD2 for D (5 bases). The length of the CDR3 is 15 residues. In germline, CDR1 is SGHVT, CDR2 SQSDAQ. This CDR3 is CAGSTGSGSSYEQYF. The DNA of the CDR3 is TGTGCCGGCAGCACTGGTTCGGGGAGCTCCTACGAGCAGTACTTC.